Following are 29 T cell receptor beta chains from one sample sequenced in a study of monozygotic twins with inflammatory bowel disease. Using the 5' RACE reads, TCRdb records one entry per CDR3 protein without DNA. Its table records some 440,000 distinct CDR3 sequences. The material sequenced was blood. Receptors originate from a human donor with ulcerative colitis or Crohn's disease, or a healthy co-twin of an affected twin (not recorded which).

The CDR3 loop reads CASSVAGGITDTQYF. This chain joins TRBV12-3 or TRBV12-4 and TRBJ2-3; TCRdb's D call, TRBD2, is unchecked because there is no DNA. The CDR3 length is 15 residues.

This chain links TRBV28 with TRBJ2-2; with no DNA, the TCRdb D assignment of TRBD2 cannot be verified. This CDR3 is built from 16 residues. Per the germline V gene, CDR1 is MDHEN and CDR2 is SYDVKM. The CDR3 spells CASSLGLAANTGELFF.

The chain carries TRBV20-1 and TRBJ2-2. This CDR3 is 14 amino acids long. Looked up from germline, CDR1 is DFQATT and CDR2 is SNEGSKA (reference sequence). The CDR3 protein is CSARDDRAHGELFF.

V gene TRBV5-5 combines with J gene TRBJ1-5. CDR3 size: 14 residues. The germline V gene encodes CDR1 SGHKS and CDR2 YYEKEE (reference sequence). The CDR3 reads CASSLQGGAQPQHF. Full variable domain (rest looked up from reference TRBV5-5 and TRBJ1-5): DAGVTQSPTHLIKTRGQQVTLRCSPISGHKSVSWYQQVLGQGPQFIFQYYEKEERGRGNFPDRFSARQFPNYSSELNVNALLLGDSALYLCASSLQGGAQPQHFGDGTRLSIL.

The rearrangement links TRBV30 to TRBJ1-6. The CDR3 has 13 residues. Germline V gives CDR1 GTSNPN, CDR2 SVGIG (reference sequence). CDR3 region: CAWSLGDGSPLHF.

The V and J genes are TRBV12-3 or TRBV12-4 and TRBJ2-1; TCRdb's D call of TRBD2 is untestable without DNA. The CDR3 covers 13 residues. The CDR3 sequence is CATNGRMYNEQFF.

The chain uses TRBV27 and TRBJ2-2; the D call of TRBD1 rests on TCRdb alone, since no DNA is present to check it. CDR3 length: 16 amino acids. CDR1 and CDR2 from the germline V gene are MNHEY and SMNVEV (reference sequence). This chain's CDR3 is CASSLSKQGRTGELFF.

The chain's CDR3 is CASSQSGGRRETQYF. The chain combines TRBV3-1 with TRBJ2-5; TCRdb calls TRBD1, which cannot be checked without DNA. Germline V lookup: CDR1 LGHDT, CDR2 YNNKEL (reference sequence). The CDR3 totals 15 residues.

This chain connects TRBV2 to TRBJ2-3; TCRdb's D gene call, TRBD2, goes unchecked for lack of DNA. The length of the CDR3 is 14 residues. Germline lookup yields CDR1 SNHLY and CDR2 FYNNEI. CDR3 region: CASRAGPSTDTQYF.

This clonotype ranks as medium-sized (0.01 to 0.1%) in terms of frequency. The CDR3 here is CASSLDGQPYEQYF. J is TRBJ2-7 and V is TRBV5-1. Germline CDR1 reads SGHRS; CDR2 reads YFSETQ. CDR3 size: 14 residues. The full variable domain, its missing parts supplied by reference TRBV5-1 and TRBJ2-7, is KAGVTQTPRYLIKTRGQQVTLSCSPISGHRSVSWYQQTPGQGLQFLFEYFSETQRNKGNFPGRFSGRQFSNSRSEMNVSTLELGDSALYLCASSLDGQPYEQYFGPGTRLTVT.

The J gene is TRBJ2-1, the V gene TRBV19; no DNA is available, so the TRBD1 call from TCRdb remains unchecked. There are 15 residues in the CDR3. The germline V gene encodes CDR1 LNHDA and CDR2 SQIVND (reference sequence). The CDR3 protein is CASSSGQGPWGEQFF.

V usage is TRBV3-1 and J usage is TRBJ2-6. The CDR3 covers 15 residues. Germline assignment: CDR1 LGHDT and CDR2 YNNKEL (reference sequence). The CDR3 region is CASSRRSSGANVLTF.

This chain uses TRBV19 with TRBJ2-5; TCRdb names TRBD1, which stays unverified in the absence of DNA. There are 14 residues in the CDR3. Germline loops: CDR1 LNHDA, CDR2 SQIVND (reference sequence). This CDR3 is CASRPQGAIETQYF. Filled out from reference TRBV19 and TRBJ2-5, the complete variable domain reads DGGITQSPKYLFRKEGQNVTLSCEQNLNHDAMYWYRQDPGQGLRLIYYSQIVNDFQKGDIAEGYSVSREKKESFPLTVTSAQKNPTAFYLCASRPQGAIETQYFGPGTRLLVL.

The chain joins TRBV28 to TRBJ2-2; TCRdb indicates TRBD2, and absent DNA this call remains unverified. The CDR3 totals 16 residues. CDR1 MDHEN and CDR2 SYDVKM come from the germline V gene. The CDR3 loop is CATNPGLASNTGELFF.

J is TRBJ1-2 and V is TRBV7-2; TCRdb selects TRBD1, and the lack of DNA leaves this call unchecked. Germline CDR1 and CDR2: SGHTA and FQGNSA. This CDR3 contains 13 residues. CDR3 region: CASSQQGVSGYTF.

The rearrangement links TRBV5-1 to TRBJ1-1; TCRdb's D call of TRBD1 is untestable without DNA. This CDR3 has 14 residues. Germline lookup yields CDR1 SGHRS and CDR2 YFSETQ. The CDR3 sequence: CASSLAQGRDEAFF.

This sequence joins TRBV27 and TRBJ2-1; the D call of TRBD2 rests on TCRdb alone, since no DNA is present to check it. The CDR3 is made up of 14 amino acids. Germline assignment: CDR1 MNHEY and CDR2 SMNVEV (reference sequence). The CDR3 sequence: CASSFRGLVAEQFF.

V and J are TRBV29-1 and TRBJ1-2; checking the TCRdb D call of TRBD1 is not possible without DNA. Germline lookup yields CDR1 SQVTM and CDR2 ANQGSEA. This CDR3 spans 12 amino acids. CDR3 in amino acids: CSTSGTGYGYTF.

V is TRBV7-9 and J is TRBJ1-5; the D call of TRBD1 rests on TCRdb alone, since no DNA is present to check it. The CDR3 extends over 14 amino acids. CDR1 and CDR2 from the germline V gene are SEHNR and FQNEAQ (reference sequence). The chain's CDR3 is CASSLGRGPQPQHF.

The rearrangement uses TRBV6-4 and TRBJ1-1. CDR3 length: 13 residues. In germline, CDR1 is MRHNA, CDR2 SNTAGT. CDR3 sequence reads: CASRADMNTEAFF.

The V and J genes are TRBV5-4 and TRBJ1-2; there is no DNA to check the TCRdb D call of TRBD1. Germline CDR1 SGHNT, CDR2 YYREEE (reference sequence). CDR3 length equals 14 residues. The CDR3 loop reads CASSLSRGMDGYTF.

The gene calls are TRBV7-2 and TRBJ2-1; TCRdb indicates TRBD2, and absent DNA this call remains unverified. Per the germline V gene, CDR1 is SGHTA and CDR2 is FQGNSA. The CDR3 extends over 14 amino acids. CDR3 in amino acids: CASSAGLSLNEQFF.

V is TRBV5-4 and J is TRBJ1-2. This CDR3 contains 14 residues. Germline-derived CDR1 and CDR2 are SGHNT and YYREEE (reference sequence). The CDR3 protein is CASSRQAFGYGYTF. Drawing the rest from reference TRBV5-4 and TRBJ1-2, the complete variable domain is ETGVTQSPTHLIKTRGQQVTLRCSSQSGHNTVSWYQQALGQGPQFIFQYYREEENGRGNFPPRFSGLQFPNYSSELNVNALELDDSALYLCASSRQAFGYGYTFGSGTRLTVV.

The chain links TRBV15 to TRBJ2-1; lacking DNA, the TRBD2 call made by TCRdb goes unchecked. Germline V CDR1 and CDR2: LNHNV, YYDKDF (reference sequence). The CDR3 is 15 amino acids. The chain's CDR3 is CATSRVGVAVIEQFF.

The CDR3 region is CAGSRSGSTYNEQFF. This chain uses TRBV7-8 with TRBJ2-1; TCRdb selects TRBD2, and the lack of DNA leaves this call unchecked. This CDR3 comprises 15 residues. Germline-derived CDR1 and CDR2 are SGHVS and FQNEAQ.

The chain links TRBV7-8 to TRBJ1-6; as DNA is missing, the TRBD1 call by TCRdb cannot be tested. Germline CDR1 SGHVS, CDR2 FQNEAQ. This CDR3 region has 16 residues. The CDR3 sequence: CASKGGGLLYNSPLHF.

This chain connects TRBV10-3 to TRBJ1-5. Germline CDR1 reads ENHRY; CDR2 reads SYGVKD. The CDR3 spans 15 residues. The CDR3 sequence is CAISESGNSNQPQHF.

The chain combines TRBV21-1 with TRBJ1-2; TCRdb reports TRBD1, a call that lacks DNA to check it against. TRBV21-1 has pseudogene status. The CDR3 totals 16 residues. CDR3 sequence: CASSKVRDRVTSGYTF.

The rearrangement uses TRBV7-3 and TRBJ2-1; TCRdb's assignment of TRBD1 cannot be checked, as there is no DNA. The germline V gene has CDR1 SGHTA and CDR2 FQGTGA. The CDR3 contains 16 residues. The CDR3 spells CASSPSGGALGNEQFF.